The next 2 T cell receptor beta chains were all read from a single sample in a study of graft-versus-host responses after intestinal transplantation. The protocol was immunoSEQ multiplex PCR, while the TCRdb copy is restricted to in-frame clones and leaves out a portion. This sample has more than 80,000 clones; 85% to 90% occur once, and the top ten carry approximately 0.33%. No antigen is known for these receptors. This specimen was unstimulated CD4+ T cells sorted from spleen or lymph node cells, taken before intestinal transplant. The source of these receptors is a human donor who received an intestinal transplant.

The sample holds one count of this clone. The DNA for the CDR3 is TGTGCCAGCAGCTTGTCAACAGATAACTATGGCTACACCTTC. This codes for CASSLSTDNYGYTF. This chain uses TRBV7-2 with TRBJ1-2; no clear D gene. The CDR3 is 14 amino acids. Germline V CDR1 and CDR2: SGHTA, FQGNSA. The ends were cut back, 3 bases at V and 1 base at J, with 9 bases in the middle. Full variable domain (missing parts from reference TRBV7-2 and TRBJ1-2): GAGVSQSPSNKVTEKGKDVELRCDPISGHTALYWYRQSLGQGLEFLIYFQGNSAPDKSGLPSDRFSAERTGGSVSTLTIQRTQQEDSAVYLCASSLSTDNYGYTFGSGTRLTVV.

The genes are TRBV19 and TRBJ2-3; 10 bases align to TRBD2. The J segment lost 0 bases and the V segment lost 6 bases, leaving 9 bases of the junction unmatched. The CDR3 totals 17 residues. Germline CDR1 reads LNHDA; CDR2 reads SQIVND (reference sequence). The chain's CDR3 is CASSLLAGPTSTDTQYF. The CDR3 DNA sequence: TGTGCCAGTAGCTTACTAGCGGGACCGACCAGCACAGATACGCAGTATTTT.